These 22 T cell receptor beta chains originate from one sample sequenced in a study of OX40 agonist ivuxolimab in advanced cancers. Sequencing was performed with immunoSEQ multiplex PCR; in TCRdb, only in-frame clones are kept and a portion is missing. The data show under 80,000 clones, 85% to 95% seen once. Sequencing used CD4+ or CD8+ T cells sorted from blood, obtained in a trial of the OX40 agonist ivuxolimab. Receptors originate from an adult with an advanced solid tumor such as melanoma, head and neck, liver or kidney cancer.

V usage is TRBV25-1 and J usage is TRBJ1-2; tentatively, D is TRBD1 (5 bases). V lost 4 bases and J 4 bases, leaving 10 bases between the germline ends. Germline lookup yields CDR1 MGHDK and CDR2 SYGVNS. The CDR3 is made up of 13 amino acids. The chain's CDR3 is CASSVGGIYGYTF. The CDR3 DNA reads TGTGCCAGCAGTGTTGGGGGAATCTATGGCTACACCTTC.

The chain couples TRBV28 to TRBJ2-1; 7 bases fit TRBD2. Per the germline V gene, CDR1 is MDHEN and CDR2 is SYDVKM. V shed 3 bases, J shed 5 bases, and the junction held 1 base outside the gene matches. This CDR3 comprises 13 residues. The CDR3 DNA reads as TGTGCCAGCAGTTTGCTAGCGGACAATGAGCAGTTCTTC. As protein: CASSLLADNEQFF.

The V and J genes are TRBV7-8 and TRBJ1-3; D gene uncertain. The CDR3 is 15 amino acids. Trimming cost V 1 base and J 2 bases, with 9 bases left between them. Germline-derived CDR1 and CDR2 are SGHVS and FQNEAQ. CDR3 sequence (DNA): TGTGCCAGCAGCTTAGAAGGGTCCCCTGGAAACACCATATATTTT. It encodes CASSLEGSPGNTIYF.

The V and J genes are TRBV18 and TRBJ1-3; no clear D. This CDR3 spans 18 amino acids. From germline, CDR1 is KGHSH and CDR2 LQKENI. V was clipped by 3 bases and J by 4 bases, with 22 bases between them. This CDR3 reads CASSPSPPSGRRGNTIYF. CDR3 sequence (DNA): TGTGCCAGCTCACCTTCTCCCCCGTCTGGCAGGCGAGGAAACACCATATATTTT.

This CDR3 reads CASRTLAGGFTDTQYF. DNA for the CDR3: TGTGCCAGCAGGACCCTAGCGGGAGGTTTCACAGATACGCAGTATTTT. The chain links TRBV27 to TRBJ2-3; 11 bases are shared with TRBD2. The length of the CDR3 is 16 residues. Looked up from germline, CDR1 is MNHEY and CDR2 is SMNVEV (reference sequence). V gave up 6 bases and J gave up 2 bases; unmatched junction bases: 7.

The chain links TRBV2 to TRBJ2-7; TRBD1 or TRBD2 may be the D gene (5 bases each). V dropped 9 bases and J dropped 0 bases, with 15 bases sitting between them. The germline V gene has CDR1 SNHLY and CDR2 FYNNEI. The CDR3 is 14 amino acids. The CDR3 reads CASRSGTYSYEQYF. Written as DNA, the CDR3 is TGTGCCAGTAGATCCGGGACCTACTCCTACGAGCAGTACTTC.

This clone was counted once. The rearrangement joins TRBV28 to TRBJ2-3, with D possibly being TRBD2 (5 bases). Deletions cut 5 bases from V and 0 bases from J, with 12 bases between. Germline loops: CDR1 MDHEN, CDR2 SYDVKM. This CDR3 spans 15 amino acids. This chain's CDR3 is CASSPPRASTDTQYF. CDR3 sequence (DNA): TGTGCCAGCAGTCCCCCGAGGGCTAGCACAGATACGCAGTATTTT.

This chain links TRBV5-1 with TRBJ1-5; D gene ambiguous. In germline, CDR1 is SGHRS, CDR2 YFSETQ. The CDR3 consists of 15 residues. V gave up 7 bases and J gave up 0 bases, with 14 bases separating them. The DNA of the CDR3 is TGCGCCAGCTCCGACCGGCCTAATAGCAATCAGCCCCAGCATTTT. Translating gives CASSDRPNSNQPQHF.

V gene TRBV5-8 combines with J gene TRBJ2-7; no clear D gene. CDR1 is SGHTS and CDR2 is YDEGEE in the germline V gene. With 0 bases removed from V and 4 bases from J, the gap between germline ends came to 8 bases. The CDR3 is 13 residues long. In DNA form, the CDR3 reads TGTGCCAGCAGCTTGGACTACCAGTACGAGCAGTACTTC. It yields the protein CASSLDYQYEQYF.

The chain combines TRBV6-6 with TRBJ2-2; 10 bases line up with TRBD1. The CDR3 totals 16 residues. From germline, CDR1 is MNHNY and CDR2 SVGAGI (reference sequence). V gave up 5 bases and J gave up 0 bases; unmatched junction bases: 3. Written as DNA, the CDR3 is TGTGCCAGCAGTCAGACAGGGGGCTCGAACACCGGGGAGCTGTTTTTT. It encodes CASSQTGGSNTGELFF.

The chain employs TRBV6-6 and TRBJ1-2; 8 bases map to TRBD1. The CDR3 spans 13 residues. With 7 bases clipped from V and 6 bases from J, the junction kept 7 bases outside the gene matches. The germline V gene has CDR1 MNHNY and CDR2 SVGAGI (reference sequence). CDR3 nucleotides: TGTGCCAGCAAGGACCGGACAGGGAATGGCTACACCTTC. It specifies CASKDRTGNGYTF.

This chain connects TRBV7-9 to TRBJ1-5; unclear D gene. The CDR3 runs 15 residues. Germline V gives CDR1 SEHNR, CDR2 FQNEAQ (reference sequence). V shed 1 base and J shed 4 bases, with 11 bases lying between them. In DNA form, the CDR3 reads TGTGCCAGCAGCTTAGGGAGTTTGGGTAATCAGCCCCAGCATTTT. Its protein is CASSLGSLGNQPQHF. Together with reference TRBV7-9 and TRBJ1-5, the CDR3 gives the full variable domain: DTGVSQNPRHKITKRGQNVTFRCDPISEHNRLYWYRQTLGQGPEFLTYFQNEAQLEKSRLLSDRFSAERPKGSFSTLEIQRTEQGDSAMYLCASSLGSLGNQPQHFGDGTRLSIL.

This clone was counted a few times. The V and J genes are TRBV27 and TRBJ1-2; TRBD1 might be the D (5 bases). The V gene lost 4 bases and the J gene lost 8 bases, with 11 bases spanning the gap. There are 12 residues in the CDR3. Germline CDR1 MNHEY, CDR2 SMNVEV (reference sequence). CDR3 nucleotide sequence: TGTGCCAGCAGTTCGGACAATCAGGGCTACACCTTC. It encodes CASSSDNQGYTF.

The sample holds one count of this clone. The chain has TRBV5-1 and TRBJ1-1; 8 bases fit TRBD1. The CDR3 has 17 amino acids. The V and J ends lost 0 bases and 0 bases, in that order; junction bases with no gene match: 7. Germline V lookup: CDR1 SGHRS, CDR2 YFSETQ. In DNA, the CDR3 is TGCGCCAGCAGCTTGGAAGTGACAGGGGTCATGAACACTGAAGCTTTCTTT. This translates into CASSLEVTGVMNTEAFF.

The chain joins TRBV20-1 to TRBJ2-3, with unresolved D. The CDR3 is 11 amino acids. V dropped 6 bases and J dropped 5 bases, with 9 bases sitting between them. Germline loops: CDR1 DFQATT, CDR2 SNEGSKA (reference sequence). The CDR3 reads CSAVYGDTQYF. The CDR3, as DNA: TGCAGTGCAGTCTACGGAGATACGCAGTATTTT.

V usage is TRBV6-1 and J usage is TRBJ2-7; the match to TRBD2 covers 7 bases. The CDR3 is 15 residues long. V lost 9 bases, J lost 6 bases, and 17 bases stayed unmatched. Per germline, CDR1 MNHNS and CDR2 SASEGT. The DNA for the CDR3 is TGTGCCAGTATTTGGAGTAGGGCTAGCGGAAGCGAGCAGTACTTC. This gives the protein CASIWSRASGSEQYF.

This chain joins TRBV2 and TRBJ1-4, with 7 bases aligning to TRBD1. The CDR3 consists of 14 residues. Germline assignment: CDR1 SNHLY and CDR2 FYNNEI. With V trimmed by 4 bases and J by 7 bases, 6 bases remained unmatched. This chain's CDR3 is CASSGQGVGEKLFF. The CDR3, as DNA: TGTGCCAGCAGTGGTCAGGGGGTCGGTGAAAAACTGTTTTTT. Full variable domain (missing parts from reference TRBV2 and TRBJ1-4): EPEVTQTPSHQVTQMGQEVILRCVPISNHLYFYWYRQILGQKVEFLVSFYNNEISEKSEIFDDQFSVERPDGSNFTLKIRSTKLEDSAMYFCASSGQGVGEKLFFGSGTQLSVL.

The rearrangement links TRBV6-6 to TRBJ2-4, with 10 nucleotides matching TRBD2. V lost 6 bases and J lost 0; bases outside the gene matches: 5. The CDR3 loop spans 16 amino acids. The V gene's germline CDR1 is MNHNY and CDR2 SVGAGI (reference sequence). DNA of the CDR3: TGTGCCAGCAGCCCAACTAGCGGGGTAGCCAAAAACATTCAGTACTTC. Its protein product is CASSPTSGVAKNIQYF.

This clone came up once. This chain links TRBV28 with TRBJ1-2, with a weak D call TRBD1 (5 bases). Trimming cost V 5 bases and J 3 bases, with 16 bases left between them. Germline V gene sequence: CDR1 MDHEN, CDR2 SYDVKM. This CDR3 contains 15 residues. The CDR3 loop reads CASSQTVPAYYGYTF. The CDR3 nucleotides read TGTGCCAGCAGTCAGACAGTTCCAGCATACTATGGCTACACCTTC.

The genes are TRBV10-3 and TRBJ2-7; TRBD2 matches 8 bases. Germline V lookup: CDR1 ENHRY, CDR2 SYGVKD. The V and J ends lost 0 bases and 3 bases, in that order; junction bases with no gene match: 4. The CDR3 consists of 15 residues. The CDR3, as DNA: TGTGCCATCAGTGAGTCTGCCGGGGGGGTCTACGAGCAGTACTTC. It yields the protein CAISESAGGVYEQYF.

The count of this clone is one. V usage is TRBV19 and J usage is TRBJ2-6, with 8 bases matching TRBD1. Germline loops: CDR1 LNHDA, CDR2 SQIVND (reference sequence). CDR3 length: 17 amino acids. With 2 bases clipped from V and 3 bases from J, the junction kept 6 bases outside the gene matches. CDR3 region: CASSIRQGALGANVLTF. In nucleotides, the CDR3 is TGTGCCAGTAGTATACGTCAGGGGGCGCTTGGGGCCAACGTCCTGACTTTC.

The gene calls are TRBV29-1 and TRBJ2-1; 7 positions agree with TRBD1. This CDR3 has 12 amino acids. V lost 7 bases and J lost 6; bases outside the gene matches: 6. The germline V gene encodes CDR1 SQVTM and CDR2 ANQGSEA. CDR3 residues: CSANTGVNEQFF. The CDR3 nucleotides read TGCAGCGCTAATACAGGGGTCAATGAGCAGTTCTTC.